Listed below are T cell receptor beta chains from one sample, sequenced in a study of blood T cells in healthy people across ages. Via MiXCR, TCRdb re-called the 5' RACE reads, giving one row per CDR3 protein. Of hundreds of thousands of distinct CDR3 sequences listed, roughly 25% are singletons. These data are also associated with another study on T cells of mothers and their children.

Sample: blood. Receptor source: a boy younger than 18 in good health. Both conserved end residues are part of each CDR3.

V gene	J gene	CDR3 protein
TRBV5-1	TRBJ2-5	CASTFKQGNQETQYF
TRBV3-1	TRBJ2-7	CASSQDGSSYEQYF
TRBV5-1	TRBJ2-1	CASSPSNLVRRSSYNEQFF
TRBV6-5	TRBJ2-5	CASASESGTQYF
TRBV2	TRBJ2-4	CASSEEAGTKNIQYF
TRBV4-1	TRBJ2-4	CASSHPMGSGKNIQYF
TRBV6-6	TRBJ1-2	CASSYSGQWDNYGYTF
TRBV29-1	TRBJ1-1	CSGGLTVNTEAFF
TRBV5-5	TRBJ1-5	CASSRLVIAGGGQPQHF
TRBV5-6	TRBJ1-4	CASSRGRNEKLFF
TRBV20-1	TRBJ1-1	CSAPGQGISAFF
TRBV9	TRBJ1-1	CASSGTGGVSWNTEAFF
TRBV12-3/TRBV12-4	TRBJ1-1	CASRQDRGSSEAFF
TRBV5-1	TRBJ2-5	CASSLEGIARFF
TRBV27	TRBJ1-1	CASSLIGDTEAFF
TRBV5-5	TRBJ2-5	CASSKAGTEGKTQYF
TRBV7-9	TRBJ2-1	CASSLDRGDNEQFF
TRBV6-1	TRBJ2-7	CASSDELAGAYEQYF